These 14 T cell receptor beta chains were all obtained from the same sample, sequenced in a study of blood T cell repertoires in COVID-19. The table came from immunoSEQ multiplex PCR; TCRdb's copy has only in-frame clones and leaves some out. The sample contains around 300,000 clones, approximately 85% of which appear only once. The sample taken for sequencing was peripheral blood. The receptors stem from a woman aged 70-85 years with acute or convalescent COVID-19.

DNA for the CDR3: TGTGCCAGCAGTGAATATGGACTTAGCTCCTACAATGAGCAGTTCTTC. This sequence encodes CASSEYGLSSYNEQFF. V and J are TRBV25-1 and TRBJ2-1; possible D gene TRBD2, 5 bases. Germline CDR1 reads MGHDK; CDR2 reads SYGVNS. This CDR3 comprises 16 residues. Between the trimmed V and J ends, which lost 0 bases and 0 bases, there was a span of 9 bases.

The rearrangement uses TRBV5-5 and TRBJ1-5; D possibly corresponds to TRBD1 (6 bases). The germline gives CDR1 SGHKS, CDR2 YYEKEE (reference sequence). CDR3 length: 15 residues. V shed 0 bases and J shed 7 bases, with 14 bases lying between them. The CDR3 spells CASSLVQGEVQPQHF. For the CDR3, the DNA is TGTGCCAGCAGCTTGGTACAGGGCGAGGTGCAGCCCCAGCATTTT.

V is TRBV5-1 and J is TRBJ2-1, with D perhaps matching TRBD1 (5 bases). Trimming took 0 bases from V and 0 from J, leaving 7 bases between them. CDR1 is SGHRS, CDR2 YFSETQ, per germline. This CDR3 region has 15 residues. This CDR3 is CASSLERGSYNEQFF. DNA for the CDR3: TGCGCCAGCAGCTTGGAAAGGGGCTCCTACAATGAGCAGTTCTTC.

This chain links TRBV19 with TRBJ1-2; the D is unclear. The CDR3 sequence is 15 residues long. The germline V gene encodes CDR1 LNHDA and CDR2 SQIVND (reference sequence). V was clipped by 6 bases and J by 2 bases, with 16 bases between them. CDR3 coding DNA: TGTGCCAGTAGCTCTAAACACGTACTAAACTATGGCTACACCTTC. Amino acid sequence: CASSSKHVLNYGYTF.

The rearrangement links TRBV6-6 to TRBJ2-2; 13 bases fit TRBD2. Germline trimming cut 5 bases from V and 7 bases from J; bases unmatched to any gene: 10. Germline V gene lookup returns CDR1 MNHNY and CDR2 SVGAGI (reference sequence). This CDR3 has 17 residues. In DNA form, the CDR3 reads TGTGCCAGCAGTCGGCGACTAGCGGGGGGAAATGGCGGGGAGCTGTTTTTT. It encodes CASSRRLAGGNGGELFF.

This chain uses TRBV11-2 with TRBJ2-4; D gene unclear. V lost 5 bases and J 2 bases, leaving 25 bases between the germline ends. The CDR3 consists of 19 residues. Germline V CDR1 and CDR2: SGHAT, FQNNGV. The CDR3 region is CASSPDTTRLAFTKNIQYF. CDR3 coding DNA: TGTGCCAGCAGCCCGGATACAACACGACTGGCGTTTACCAAAAACATTCAGTACTTC.

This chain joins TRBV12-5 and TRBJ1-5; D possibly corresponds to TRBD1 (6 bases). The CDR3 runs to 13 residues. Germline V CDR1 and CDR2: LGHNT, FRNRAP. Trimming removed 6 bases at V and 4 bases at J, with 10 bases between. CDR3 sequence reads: CASGRQENQPQHF. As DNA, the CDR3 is TGTGCTAGTGGGAGACAGGAGAATCAGCCCCAGCATTTT. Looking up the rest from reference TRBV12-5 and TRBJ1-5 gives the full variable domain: DARVTQTPRHKVTEMGQEVTMRCQPILGHNTVFWYRQTMMQGLELLAYFRNRAPLDDSGMPKDRFSAEMPDATLATLKIQPSEPRDSAVYFCASGRQENQPQHFGDGTRLSIL.

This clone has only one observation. For the CDR3, the DNA is TGTGCCAGCAGCTCGCAGACACAGGGGACACCCCTCCACTTT. It translates to CASSSQTQGTPLHF. This chain links TRBV11-2 with TRBJ1-6; 7 nucleotides match TRBD1. From germline, CDR1 is SGHAT and CDR2 FQNNGV. The V segment lost 4 bases and the J segment 11 bases; nucleotides outside the gene matches: 8. There are 14 residues in the CDR3.

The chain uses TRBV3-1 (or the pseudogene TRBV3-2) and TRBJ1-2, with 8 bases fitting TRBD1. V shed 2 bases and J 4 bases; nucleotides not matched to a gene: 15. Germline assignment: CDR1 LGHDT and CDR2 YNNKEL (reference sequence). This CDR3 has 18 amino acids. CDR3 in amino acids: CASSQSQLRDRTLYGYTF. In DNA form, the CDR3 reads TGTGCCAGCAGCCAATCTCAACTCCGGGACAGGACCCTCTATGGCTACACCTTC.

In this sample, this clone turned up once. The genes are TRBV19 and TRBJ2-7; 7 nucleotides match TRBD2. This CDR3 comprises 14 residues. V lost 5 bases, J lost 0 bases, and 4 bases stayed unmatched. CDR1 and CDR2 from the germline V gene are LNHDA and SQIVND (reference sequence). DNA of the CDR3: TGTGCCAGTAGTCGGGGGGAAAGCTCCTACGAGCAGTACTTC. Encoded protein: CASSRGESSYEQYF.

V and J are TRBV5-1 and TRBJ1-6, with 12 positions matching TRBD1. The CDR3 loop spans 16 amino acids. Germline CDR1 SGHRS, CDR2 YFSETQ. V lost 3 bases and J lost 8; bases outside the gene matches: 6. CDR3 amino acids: CASSSRDRGRDSPLHF. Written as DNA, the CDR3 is TGCGCCAGCAGCTCCCGGGACAGGGGGCGAGATTCACCCCTCCACTTT.

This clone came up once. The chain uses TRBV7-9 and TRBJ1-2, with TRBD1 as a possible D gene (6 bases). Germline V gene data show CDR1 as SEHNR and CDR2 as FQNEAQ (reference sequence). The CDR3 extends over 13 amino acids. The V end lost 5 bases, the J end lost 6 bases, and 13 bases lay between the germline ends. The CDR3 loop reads CASSPRGIDGYTF. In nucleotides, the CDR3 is TGTGCCAGCAGCCCAAGGGGGATCGATGGCTACACCTTC.

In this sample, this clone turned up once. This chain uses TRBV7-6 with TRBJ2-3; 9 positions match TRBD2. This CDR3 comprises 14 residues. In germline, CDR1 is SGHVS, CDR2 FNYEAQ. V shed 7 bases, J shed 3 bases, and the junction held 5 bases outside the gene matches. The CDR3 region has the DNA TGTGCCAGCAACCCGGGACTAGCTACAGATACGCAGTATTTT. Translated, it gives CASNPGLATDTQYF.

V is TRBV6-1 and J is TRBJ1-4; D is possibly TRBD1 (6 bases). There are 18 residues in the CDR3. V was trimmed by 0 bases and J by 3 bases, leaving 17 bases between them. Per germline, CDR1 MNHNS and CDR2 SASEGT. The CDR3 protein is CASSEAPNRAFSNEKLFF. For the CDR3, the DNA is TGTGCCAGCAGTGAAGCGCCAAACAGGGCCTTCTCTAATGAAAAACTGTTTTTT.